This T cell receptor beta chain was documented in a study of T-cell memory formation after mild COVID-19. Study findings and constraints: Clones shrinking from day 15 to 85 showed even CD4/CD8 mixes; later expanders tilted CD4+.

The CDR3 loop spans 14 amino acids. CDR1 SEHNR and CDR2 FQNEAQ come from the germline V gene (reference sequence). Trimming took 3 bases from V and 5 from J; bases not matched to a gene: 1. Only a few counts were recorded for this clonotype. The antigen is undetermined. TCRdb redid the calling of the 5' RACE reads with MiXCR, one entry per CDR3 protein. The sample comprises a few hundred thousand distinct CDR3 sequences, 20% to 25% of which are singletons, and around 8.1% rests with the top ten. Sequences were obtained from PBMCs or a T cell subset sorted from them (not recorded which). This TCR derives from an adult woman who had mild COVID-19 (a few samples of this study predate the infection). Cell type and time point are not known. The chain joins TRBV7-9 to TRBJ2-3, with 11 bases matching TRBD2. CDR3 amino acids: CASSLGTSGDTQYF. CDR3 DNA sequence: TGTGCCAGCAGCTTGGGGACTAGCGGAGATACGCAGTATTTT.